The present entry profiles one T cell receptor (beta chain) with its context. Antigen specificity is unknown. General study points: Greatest tumor Treg TCR overlap was with tumor naive CD4+ cells.

Germline CDR1 reads MNHEY; CDR2 reads SMNVEV (reference sequence). With 2 bases removed from V and 2 bases from J, the gap between germline ends came to 9 bases. This CDR3 is 15 amino acids long. TCRdb reprocessed the 5' RACE reads with MiXCR, giving one entry per CDR3 protein. The sample shows about 54,000 distinct CDR3 sequences, 17% of them seen only once. This receptor was taken from a female donor with breast cancer. Material for sequencing was naive CD4+ T cells sorted from blood. Subset here: naive CD4+ T cells, CD4+CD45RA+CD25-. V gene TRBV27 combines with J gene TRBJ2-2; the D is unclear. In nucleotides, the CDR3 is TGTGCCAGCAGTTTAAGGCGTCTCAACACCGGGGAGCTGTTTTTT. It specifies CASSLRRLNTGELFF.